The present TCR beta chain was sequenced within a study of T cell clonotyping in hematopoietic cell transplantation. Some clones are missing from TCRdb's copy, which holds only in-frame ones; the method was immunoSEQ multiplex PCR. The repertoire has more than 12,000 clones, 80% to 90% of them found once; the top ten carry 9.5% to 15%. Germline V gene data show CDR1 as MNHNY and CDR2 as SVGAGI (reference sequence). CDR3 size: 13 residues. V gave up 1 base and J gave up 5 bases, with 9 bases separating them. The sequence was obtained from a male patient in his fifties who had an allogeneic stem cell transplant from an unrelated donor, so T cells may come from the graft donor. Some clones in this sample may be carry-over from other donors' samples. The sequencing used PBMCs, collected 100 days after allogeneic stem cell transplant. The rearrangement uses TRBV6-6 and TRBJ2-7; D possibly matches TRBD1 or TRBD2 (5 bases each). CDR3 protein: CASSYFGDHEQYF. The CDR3 DNA follows: TGTGCCAGCAGTTACTTCGGGGACCACGAGCAGTACTTC.